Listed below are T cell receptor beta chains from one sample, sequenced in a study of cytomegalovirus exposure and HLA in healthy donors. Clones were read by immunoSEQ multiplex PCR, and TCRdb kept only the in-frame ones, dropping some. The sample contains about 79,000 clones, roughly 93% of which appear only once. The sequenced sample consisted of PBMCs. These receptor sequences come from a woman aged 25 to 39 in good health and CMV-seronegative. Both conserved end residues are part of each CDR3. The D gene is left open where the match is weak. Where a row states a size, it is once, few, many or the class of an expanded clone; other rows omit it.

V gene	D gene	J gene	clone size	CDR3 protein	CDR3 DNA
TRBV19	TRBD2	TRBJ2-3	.	CASSNPPLAGLPDTQYF	TGTGCCAGTAGTAATCCACCACTAGCGGGGTTGCCAGATACGCAGTATTTT
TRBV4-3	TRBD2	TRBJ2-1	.	CASSSRLAGGELSSYNEQFF	TGCGCCAGCAGCTCCCGACTAGCGGGGGGCGAGTTGAGCTCCTACAATGAGCAGTTCTTC
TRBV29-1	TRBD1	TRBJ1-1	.	CSVGQGLNTEAFF	TGCAGCGTTGGACAGGGATTGAACACTGAAGCTTTCTTT
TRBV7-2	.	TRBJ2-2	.	CASSASSSELFF	TGTGCCAGCAGCGCCTCGAGTTCGGAGCTGTTTTTT
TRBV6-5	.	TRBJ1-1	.	CASSYLSTGPNTEAFF	TGTGCCAGCAGTTACCTTTCGACAGGCCCGAACACTGAAGCTTTCTTT
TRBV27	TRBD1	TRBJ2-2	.	CASRGQGSNTGELFF	TGTGCCAGCAGGGGACAGGGTTCGAACACCGGGGAGCTGTTTTTT
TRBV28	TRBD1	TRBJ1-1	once	CASSTGGDDPFKEAFF	TGTGCCAGCAGCACAGGGGGGGACGACCCTTTTAAGGAAGCTTTCTTT
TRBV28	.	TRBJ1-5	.	CASGRGGLSNQPQHF	TGTGCCAGCGGGAGAGGTGGACTTAGCAATCAGCCCCAGCATTTT
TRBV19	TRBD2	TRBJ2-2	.	CASSIPTSGRPGELFF	TGTGCCAGTAGTATTCCGACTAGCGGGAGGCCCGGGGAGCTGTTTTTT
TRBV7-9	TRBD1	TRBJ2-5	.	CASSLGQGQTQETQYF	TGTGCCAGCAGCTTAGGACAGGGCCAGACCCAAGAGACCCAGTACTTC
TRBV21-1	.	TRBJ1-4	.	CASSKTTEHCWVPGKLFF	TGTGCCAGCAGCAAAACTACCGAGCATTGCTGGGTCCCGGGAAAACTGTTTTTT
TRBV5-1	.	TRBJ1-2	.	CASSYDSYGYTF	TGCGCCAGCAGCTATGACAGCTATGGCTACACCTTC
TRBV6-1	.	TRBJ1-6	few	CASSETIQGDSSYNSPLHF	TGTGCCAGCAGTGAAACGATTCAAGGAGACAGCTCCTATAATTCACCCCTCCACTTT
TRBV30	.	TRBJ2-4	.	CAWSPKGGAKNIQYF	TGTGCCTGGAGTCCCAAAGGAGGAGCCAAAAACATTCAGTACTTC
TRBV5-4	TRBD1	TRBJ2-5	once	CASSTRGTGRGETQYF	TGTGCCAGCAGCACGCGCGGGACAGGGAGGGGAGAGACCCAGTACTTC